These T cell receptor beta chains were read from a single sample in a study of identical twins. TCRdb reanalysed the 5' RACE reads using MiXCR and keeps one entry per CDR3 protein. The sample has 1.5 million to 2 million distinct CDR3 sequences, about 32% seen once; the top ten hold under 0.35%. The sample consisted of cord blood. The receptor source for this set is a newborn girl in good health. Each CDR3 is given with its conserved first and last residue. D genes are given only for firm matches. A clone size is listed for some rows: how often the clone was seen (once, few, many), or a class if it is expanded.

J	D	V	size	CDR3	DNA
TRBJ1-4	-	TRBV25-1	-	CASSAPGIGEKLFF	TGTGCCAGCAGTGCCCCAGGGATAGGGGAAAAACTGTTTTTT
TRBJ2-3	TRBD2	TRBV5-1	many	CASSLEIAGGTDTQYF	TGCGCCAGCAGCTTGGAGATAGCGGGAGGCACAGATACGCAGTATTTT
TRBJ1-6	TRBD1	TRBV25-1	few	CASSEVTGGSSPLHF	TGTGCCAGCAGTGAAGTGACAGGGGGCAGTTCACCCCTCCACTTT
TRBJ2-3	-	TRBV4-1	-	CASSRLTGLSTDTQYF	TGCGCCAGCAGCCGCTTAACAGGGCTAAGCACAGATACGCAGTATTTT
TRBJ2-3	-	TRBV27	few	CASSLSPQWPDTQYF	TGTGCCAGCAGTTTATCGCCCCAGTGGCCAGATACGCAGTATTTT
TRBJ2-1	-	TRBV11-1	many	CASSLIASSYNEQFF	TGTGCCAGCAGCTTAATAGCCAGCTCCTACAATGAGCAGTTCTTC
TRBJ2-5	-	TRBV3-1	-	CASSLPGARPGTQYF	TGTGCCAGCAGCCTACCGGGGGCCCGACCGGGGACCCAGTACTTC
TRBJ1-4	TRBD1	TRBV25-1	-	CASSQTGILNEKLFF	TGTGCCAGCAGCCAGACAGGGATCCTTAATGAAAAACTGTTTTTT
TRBJ1-4	TRBD1	TRBV29-1	few	CSVVCRTGGDEKLFF	TGCAGCGTTGTATGTCGGACAGGGGGGGATGAAAAACTGTTTTTT
TRBJ2-1	TRBD2	TRBV15	-	CATSSRTSGDINNEQFF	TGTGCCACCAGCTCACGGACTAGCGGGGATATTAACAATGAGCAGTTCTTC
TRBJ2-2	TRBD2	TRBV4-1	-	CASSQSAGGLGGELFF	TGCGCCAGCAGCCAATCGGCGGGAGGGCTCGGCGGGGAGCTGTTTTTT
TRBJ2-7	TRBD2	TRBV11-2	-	CASSFLASGVYNEQYF	TGTGCCAGCAGCTTCCTGGCTAGCGGGGTGTACAATGAGCAGTACTTC
TRBJ2-3	-	TRBV5-1	-	CASSFGGRISDTQYF	TGCGCCAGCAGCTTCGGAGGGAGGATTTCAGATACGCAGTATTTT
TRBJ2-3	-	TRBV11-1	-	CASSLTLQNTQYF	TGTGCCAGCAGCTTAACTCTTCAGAATACGCAGTATTTT
TRBJ2-5	-	TRBV14	few	CASSQSPNEQYF	TGTGCCAGCAGCCAAAGCCCCAATGAGCAGTACTTC
TRBJ2-7	-	TRBV20-1	-	CSARPTGGVSYEQYF	TGCAGTGCTAGACCGACTGGCGGAGTCTCCTACGAGCAGTACTTC
TRBJ2-2	TRBD2	TRBV13	-	CASSEKRGLLTGELFF	TGTGCCAGCAGCGAGAAGCGGGGGCTGCTTACGGGGGAGCTGTTTTTT
TRBJ1-4	TRBD1	TRBV7-2	-	CASRGTGSLSEKLFF	TGTGCCAGCAGGGGGACAGGGTCATTATCGGAAAAACTGTTTTTT
TRBJ2-3	-	TRBV5-1	-	CASSLVSGRSTDTQYF	TGCGCCAGCAGCTTGGTCTCGGGAAGGAGCACAGATACGCAGTATTTT
TRBJ2-4	TRBD2	TRBV2	-	CASETPILAGGAKLAKNIQYF	TGTGCCAGCGAAACTCCCATTTTGGCGGGGGGGGCGAAATTAGCCAAAAACATTCAGTACTTC
TRBJ2-3	-	TRBV30	-	CALRTFSSTDTQYF	TGTGCCCTCCGGACTTTCTCTAGCACAGATACGCAGTATTTT
TRBJ2-1	TRBD2	TRBV3-1	few	CASSQGREGSYNEQFF	TGTGCCAGCAGCCAGGGGCGGGAGGGCTCCTACAATGAGCAGTTCTTC
TRBJ1-5	-	TRBV4-2	few	CASSQRTGIRQPQHF	TGTGCCAGCAGCCAAAGAACAGGGATCCGTCAGCCCCAGCATTTT
TRBJ1-5	-	TRBV6-1	-	CASSEKGALSNQPQHF	TGTGCCAGCAGTGAAAAGGGAGCCCTTAGCAATCAGCCCCAGCATTTT
TRBJ1-1	-	TRBV12-3/TRBV12-4	few	CASSFASGRTEAFF	TGTGCCAGCAGTTTTGCGTCGGGCCGCACTGAAGCTTTCTTT
TRBJ1-2	TRBD1	TRBV6-6	few	CASGRDSSRSGYTF	TGTGCCAGCGGGCGGGACAGCTCTAGATCTGGCTACACCTTC
TRBJ2-7	-	TRBV7-2	-	CASSLASMAYEQYF	TGTGCCAGCAGCTTAGCTAGCATGGCCTACGAGCAGTACTTC
TRBJ2-3	TRBD2	TRBV20-1	few	CSAARAGETDTQYF	TGCAGTGCGGCCAGGGCGGGGGAGACAGATACGCAGTATTTT
TRBJ2-1	TRBD2	TRBV5-1	-	CASSFFRFFKAGGQFF	TGCGCCAGCAGCTTCTTCCGGTTTTTTAAGGCGGGGGGGCAGTTCTTC
TRBJ1-5	-	TRBV27	few	CASSSTTGAHDQHF	TGTGCCAGCAGTTCAACGACAGGAGCTCATGACCAGCATTTT
TRBJ2-7	-	TRBV28	-	CASSNTGNEQYF	TGTGCCAGCAGCAACACAGGGAACGAGCAGTACTTC
TRBJ2-4	TRBD1	TRBV20-1	-	CSARDFTGVTRDIQYF	TGCAGTGCTAGAGATTTCACAGGGGTCACCCGGGACATTCAGTACTTC
TRBJ2-1	TRBD2	TRBV7-2	-	CASSLSPNLAGVDNEQFF	TGTGCCAGCAGCTTATCTCCTAATCTAGCGGGAGTGGACAATGAGCAGTTCTTC
TRBJ1-1	TRBD1	TRBV7-9	-	CASSSDYRGSTEAFF	TGTGCCAGCAGCTCTGACTACAGGGGGAGCACTGAAGCTTTCTTT
TRBJ2-7	-	TRBV28	-	CASSHRRLLPYEQYF	TGTGCCAGCAGCCACCGACGGCTTCTCCCCTACGAGCAGTACTTC
TRBJ1-4	-	TRBV7-8	few	CASSLRSVATSEKLFF	TGTGCCAGCAGCTTACGGTCGGTGGCAACTAGTGAAAAACTGTTTTTT
TRBJ2-7	TRBD2	TRBV4-1	once	CASSRLTSGSNEQYF	TGCGCCAGCAGCCGATTGACTAGCGGGAGCAACGAGCAGTACTTC
TRBJ1-1	-	TRBV27	-	CASSLSVRVWNTEAFF	TGTGCCAGCAGTTTATCGGTCAGGGTATGGAACACTGAAGCTTTCTTT
TRBJ1-2	-	TRBV20-1	few	CSARLWGDGNYGYTF	TGCAGTGCTAGGCTGTGGGGGGATGGAAACTATGGCTACACCTTC
TRBJ1-4	-	TRBV20-1	-	CSAREAGPNEKLFF	TGCAGTGCTAGAGAGGCAGGCCCGAATGAAAAACTGTTTTTT
TRBJ2-7	-	TRBV3-1	-	CASSQVTPREQYF	TGTGCCAGCAGCCAAGTAACACCCCGCGAGCAGTACTTC
TRBJ2-3	TRBD2	TRBV5-6	-	CASSLHLAGGITDTQYF	TGTGCCAGCAGCTTGCACCTAGCGGGAGGGATCACAGATACGCAGTATTTT
TRBJ2-5	TRBD2	TRBV3-1	-	CASSQGGLAGVQETQYF	TGTGCCAGCAGCCAAGGAGGGCTAGCGGGAGTTCAAGAGACCCAGTACTTC
TRBJ2-1	TRBD2	TRBV28	-	CASRSSGRSYNEQFF	TGTGCCAGCAGGTCTAGCGGGAGGTCCTACAATGAGCAGTTCTTC
TRBJ1-5	-	TRBV18	-	CASSPRDAGRNQPQHF	TGTGCCAGCTCACCTCGGGACGCTGGGCGCAATCAGCCCCAGCATTTT
TRBJ2-7	-	TRBV7-2	many	CASSLGAGVYEQYF	TGTGCCAGCAGCTTGGGGGCGGGGGTGTACGAGCAGTACTTC
TRBJ2-1	-	TRBV5-1	-	CASSFTSEGLNEQFF	TGCGCCAGCAGCTTTACGAGCGAGGGCCTAAATGAGCAGTTCTTC
TRBJ1-5	-	TRBV20-1	few	CSARDGGLNQPQHF	TGCAGTGCTAGAGATGGGGGTCTGAATCAGCCCCAGCATTTT
TRBJ2-5	TRBD2	TRBV20-1	-	CSATLSGGLEETQYF	TGCAGTGCCACCCTTAGCGGGGGCCTCGAAGAGACCCAGTACTTC
TRBJ2-1	TRBD2	TRBV6-2/TRBV6-3	-	CASRDGGTSLYNEQFF	TGTGCCAGCAGGGACGGGGGGACTAGCCTTTACAATGAGCAGTTCTTC
TRBJ2-3	TRBD2	TRBV2	-	CASNGGFPTDTQYF	TGTGCCAGCAACGGGGGGTTTCCGACAGATACGCAGTATTTT
TRBJ2-4	-	TRBV5-1	-	CASSILGYRENIQYF	TGCGCCAGCAGCATCTTAGGGTATCGAGAAAACATTCAGTACTTC